This T cell receptor beta chain was recorded in a study of blood T cell repertoires in COVID-19 (dated by TCRdb to about 2020). Background for the entire study: Samples from collaborators originated in the United States, Italy and Spain and spanned both the acute and convalescent phases of COVID-19. The material from the prospective study consisted of cDNA or gDNA derived from T cells, B-cell-depleted T cells, or PBMCs. The dataset comprised deeply sampled blood TCRbeta repertoires from subjects exposed to, actively infected with, or recovered from COVID-19. The repertoires were made available in a free public database intended to serve as a resource for research on the immune response to SARS-CoV-2. Samples came from the ongoing ImmuneRACE study (first 160 participants) plus 1,254 subjects from 6 global collaborators. Nearly every sample came with metadata listing a de-identified subject ID, COVID-19 status, age in years and sex. Where available, HLA class I and class II types were taken from metadata supplied by the sample provider and were not determined by assay-based typing. Overall study results and their limits: The quantity of clinical and demographic metadata differed by source and by participant and was supplied without curation.

The germline V gene (reference sequence) sets CDR1 to MNHEY and CDR2 to SMNVEV. Measured from the cysteine to the phenylalanine, the CDR3 is 15 residues long. Only the CDR3 part of the read is kept: 45 bases, read in frame from the first base. V lost 6 bases and J lost 0 bases; the stretch between them is 12 bases long. A word on this clone: What this receptor recognizes is not known. No much larger clonotype is one base removed from it; base qualities were not supplied.

The collaborating institutions used their own protocols to collect whole blood in K2EDTA tubes. For TCRbeta analysis, collaborators shipped samples as frozen whole blood, isolated PBMCs, or DNA extracted from either of those sample types. TCRbeta CDR3 regions were amplified from genomic DNA using the immunoSEQ Assay, a bias-controlled multiplex PCR. Turning to the authors' computational methods: Nucleated cell counts per sample were estimated from amplification of reference gene primers within the assay. Sequence reads were collapsed and filtered to measure the absolute abundance of every unique TCRbeta CDR3 rearrangement. For each sample, productive Simpson clonality was calculated as the square root of Simpson's diversity index across productive rearrangements. TCRdb obtained this table from immuneACCESS and retained in-frame rearrangements with V and J assigned. These tables miss some clones; where compared with another copy, unresolved V genes account for less than half of the shortfall, and the remainder is unexplained. The V and J calls and clone size come from that table; D and trimming were worked out from the DNA. Across this sample there are tens of thousands of clones, with approximately 84% seen only once. The ten most abundant clones make up more than 2.5% of the sample.

Material: peripheral blood. This sequence was found in a man aged 50 to 59 with active COVID-19. The V and J genes are TRBV27 and TRBJ1-5; a confident D gene designation cannot be given. The DNA is TGTGCCAGCAGCCTTCAAAGCGTTAGCAATCAGCCCCAGCATTTT. It encodes CASSLQSVSNQPQHF.